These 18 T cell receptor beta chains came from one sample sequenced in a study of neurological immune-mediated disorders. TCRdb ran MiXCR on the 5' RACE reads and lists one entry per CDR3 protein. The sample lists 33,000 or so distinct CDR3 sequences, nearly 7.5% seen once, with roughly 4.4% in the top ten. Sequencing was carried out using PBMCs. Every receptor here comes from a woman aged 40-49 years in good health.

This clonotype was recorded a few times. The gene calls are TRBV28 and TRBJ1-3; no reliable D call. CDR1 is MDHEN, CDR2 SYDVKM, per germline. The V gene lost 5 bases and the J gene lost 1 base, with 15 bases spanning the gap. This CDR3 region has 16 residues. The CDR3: CASSPGMATSGNTIYF. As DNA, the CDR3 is TGTGCCAGCAGTCCCGGGATGGCCACTTCTGGAAACACCATATATTTT.

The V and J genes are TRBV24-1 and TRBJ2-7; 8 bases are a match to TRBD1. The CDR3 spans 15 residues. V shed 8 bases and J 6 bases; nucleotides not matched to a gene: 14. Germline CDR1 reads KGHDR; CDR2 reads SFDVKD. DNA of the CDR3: TGTGCCACCAACCTGGGGCAGGGGGCTCCTATCGAGCAGTACTTC. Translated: CATNLGQGAPIEQYF.

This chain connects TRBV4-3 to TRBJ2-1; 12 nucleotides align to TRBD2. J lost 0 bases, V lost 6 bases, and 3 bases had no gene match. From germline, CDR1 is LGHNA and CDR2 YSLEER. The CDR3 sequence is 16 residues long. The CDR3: CASSLAGGSSYNEQFF. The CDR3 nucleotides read TGCGCCAGCAGTCTAGCGGGGGGGAGCTCCTACAATGAGCAGTTCTTC.

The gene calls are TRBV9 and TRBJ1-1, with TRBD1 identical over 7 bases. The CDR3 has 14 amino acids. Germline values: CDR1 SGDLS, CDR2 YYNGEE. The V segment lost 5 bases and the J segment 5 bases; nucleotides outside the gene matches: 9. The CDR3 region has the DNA TGTGCCAGCAGGGAACTATCAGGGGGGACTGAAGCTTTCTTT. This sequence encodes CASRELSGGTEAFF.

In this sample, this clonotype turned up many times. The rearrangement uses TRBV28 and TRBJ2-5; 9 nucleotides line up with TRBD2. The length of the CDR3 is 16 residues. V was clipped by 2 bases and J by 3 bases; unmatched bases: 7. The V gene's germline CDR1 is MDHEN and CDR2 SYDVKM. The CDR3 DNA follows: TGTGCCAGCAGTTTAGGCGGACTAGCGAGTAAAGAGACCCAGTACTTC. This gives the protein CASSLGGLASKETQYF.

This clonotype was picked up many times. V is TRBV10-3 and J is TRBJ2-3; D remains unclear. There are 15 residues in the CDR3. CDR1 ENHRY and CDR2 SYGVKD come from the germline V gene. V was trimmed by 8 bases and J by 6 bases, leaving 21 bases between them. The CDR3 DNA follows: TGTGCCATCTCGCCTCGCGACAAGCCCCCCGATACGCAGTATTTT. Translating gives CAISPRDKPPDTQYF.

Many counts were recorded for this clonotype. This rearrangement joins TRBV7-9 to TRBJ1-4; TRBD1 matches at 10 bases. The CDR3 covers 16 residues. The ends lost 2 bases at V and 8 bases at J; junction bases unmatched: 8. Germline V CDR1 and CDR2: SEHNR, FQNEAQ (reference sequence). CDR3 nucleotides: TGTGCCAGCAGCTTATCCCCCGGGACAGGGGACGAAAAACTGTTTTTT. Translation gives CASSLSPGTGDEKLFF.

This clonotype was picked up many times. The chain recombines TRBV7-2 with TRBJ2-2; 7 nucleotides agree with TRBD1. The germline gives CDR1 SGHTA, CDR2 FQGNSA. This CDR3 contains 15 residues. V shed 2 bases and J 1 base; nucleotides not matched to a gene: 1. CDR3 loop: CASSLWTGNTGELFF. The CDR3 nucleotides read TGTGCCAGCAGCTTATGGACAGGGAACACCGGGGAGCTGTTTTTT.

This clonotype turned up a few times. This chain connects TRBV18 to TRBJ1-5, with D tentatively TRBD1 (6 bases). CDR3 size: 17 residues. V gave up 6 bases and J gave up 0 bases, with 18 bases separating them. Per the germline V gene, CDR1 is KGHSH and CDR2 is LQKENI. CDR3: CASSTWGDKGSNQPQHF. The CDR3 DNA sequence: TGTGCCAGCTCTACATGGGGGGACAAAGGTAGCAATCAGCCCCAGCATTTT.

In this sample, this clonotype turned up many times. The CDR3 is CASSLWGEKAFF. CDR3 DNA: TGTGCCAGCAGCTTATGGGGGGAAAAAGCTTTCTTT. The chain is built from TRBV7-8 and TRBJ1-1; TRBD1 might be the D (5 bases). V lost 2 bases and J lost 9, with 10 bases in between. The CDR3 runs to 12 residues. Per germline, CDR1 SGHVS and CDR2 FQNEAQ.

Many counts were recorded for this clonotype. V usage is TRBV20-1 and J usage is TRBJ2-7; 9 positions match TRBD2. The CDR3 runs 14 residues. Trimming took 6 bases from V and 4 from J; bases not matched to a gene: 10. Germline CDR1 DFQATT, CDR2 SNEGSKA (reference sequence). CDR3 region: CSAKRLAGYYEQYF. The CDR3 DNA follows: TGCAGTGCCAAGAGGCTAGCGGGATATTACGAGCAGTACTTC.

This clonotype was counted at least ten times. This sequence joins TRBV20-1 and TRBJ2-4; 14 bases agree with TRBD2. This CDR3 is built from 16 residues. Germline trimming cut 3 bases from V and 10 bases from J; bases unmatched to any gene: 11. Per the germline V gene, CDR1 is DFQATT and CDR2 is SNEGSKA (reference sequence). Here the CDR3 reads CSASKGTSGGFTIQYF. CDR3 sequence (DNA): TGCAGTGCTAGTAAGGGGACTAGCGGGGGCTTCACAATTCAGTACTTC.

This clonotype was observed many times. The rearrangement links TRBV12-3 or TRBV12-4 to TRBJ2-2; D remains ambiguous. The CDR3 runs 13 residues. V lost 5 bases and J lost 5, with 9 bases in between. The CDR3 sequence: CASSPVRTGELFF. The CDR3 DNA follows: TGTGCCAGCAGTCCGGTTCGGACCGGGGAGCTGTTTTTT.

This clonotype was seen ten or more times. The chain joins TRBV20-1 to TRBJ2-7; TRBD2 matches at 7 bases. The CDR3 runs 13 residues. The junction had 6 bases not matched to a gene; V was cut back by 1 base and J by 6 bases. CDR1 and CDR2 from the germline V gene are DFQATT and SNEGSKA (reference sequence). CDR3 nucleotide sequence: TGCAGTGCTAGAGCGGGGGGACGTGGCGAGCAGTACGTC. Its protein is CSARAGGRGEQYV.

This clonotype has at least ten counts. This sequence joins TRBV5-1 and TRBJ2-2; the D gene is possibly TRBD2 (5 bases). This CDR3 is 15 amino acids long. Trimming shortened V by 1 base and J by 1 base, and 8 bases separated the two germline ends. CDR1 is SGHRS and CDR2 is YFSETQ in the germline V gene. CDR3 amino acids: CASSLPGRNTGELFF. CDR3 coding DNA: TGCGCCAGCAGCTTGCCGGGGAGGAACACCGGGGAGCTGTTTTTT. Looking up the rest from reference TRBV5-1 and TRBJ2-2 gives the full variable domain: KAGVTQTPRYLIKTRGQQVTLSCSPISGHRSVSWYQQTPGQGLQFLFEYFSETQRNKGNFPGRFSGRQFSNSRSEMNVSTLELGDSALYLCASSLPGRNTGELFFGEGSRLTVL.

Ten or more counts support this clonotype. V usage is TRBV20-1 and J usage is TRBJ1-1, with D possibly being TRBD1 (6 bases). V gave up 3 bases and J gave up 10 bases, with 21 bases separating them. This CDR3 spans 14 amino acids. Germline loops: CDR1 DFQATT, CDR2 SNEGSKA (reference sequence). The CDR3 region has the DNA TGCAGTGCTAGTCCCGGTTTTTCGGGGGCAGGAGCTTTCTTT. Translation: CSASPGFSGAGAFF.

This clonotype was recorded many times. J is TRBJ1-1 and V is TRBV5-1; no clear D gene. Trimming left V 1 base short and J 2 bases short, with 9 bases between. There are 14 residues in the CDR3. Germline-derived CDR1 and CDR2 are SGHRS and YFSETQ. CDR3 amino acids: CASSLTTINTEAFF. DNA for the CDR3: TGCGCCAGCAGCTTGACCACGATAAACACTGAAGCTTTCTTT.

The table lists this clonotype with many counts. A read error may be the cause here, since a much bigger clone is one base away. CDR3 amino acids: CASSLAGETQYF. CDR3 nucleotide sequence: TGCGCCAGCAGCTTGGCCGGGGAGACCCAGTACTTC. The chain carries TRBV5-1 and TRBJ2-5; no reliable D call. This CDR3 is built from 12 residues. The V gene's germline CDR1 is SGHRS and CDR2 YFSETQ. Trimming removed 0 bases at V and 5 bases at J, with 5 bases between.